This section outlines one TCR beta chain sequence together with its context. Its binding antigen is unknown. There are no base qualities to consult, and no much larger clone falls within one base. This specimen comes from a study of PD-1 blockade in classical Hodgkin lymphoma (dated by TCRdb to 2018 to 2021). Some background on the complete study: Nivolumab dosing was 3 mg/kg intravenously every 2 weeks, continuing until either disease progression or unacceptable toxicity. The study used CyTOF and TCR beta sequencing to define a peripheral blood immune signature of response to PD-1 blockade in classical Hodgkin lymphoma. Broad study findings and their caveats: Only a single clinical trial cohort was studied, and what caused the repertoire differences, possibly disease activity or prior therapy, remained undefined. Trial patients with a complete response had baseline diversity similar to that of newly diagnosed patients, while partial responders and progressors had significantly lower diversity. A significant rise by C4D1 was seen in CD4+ but not CD8+ TCR diversity (p=0.0027 vs p=0.16), with the rise being most apparent in complete responders (p=0.02). Lower diversity was seen in patients whose nivolumab began less than 1 year after ASCT, and these patients were left out of later analyses so that immune reconstitution would not confound the results. Baseline TCR diversity was reported as lower in newly diagnosed patients than in healthy donors, and lower still in relapsed/refractory patients.

The Qiagen DNeasy kit was used to extract genomic DNA both from unsorted PBMCs and from the negatively selected CD4+ and CD8+ fractions. Using primers that anneal to V and J segments, immunoSEQ multiplex PCR amplified the TCR beta CDR3 regions. A synthetic immune receptor repertoire was used to minimize amplification bias, and any residual bias was removed computationally once sequencing was done. On the authors' methods: Custom Python scripts were used to quantify repertoire diversity as the Shannon entropy index. The unsorted, CD4+ and CD8+ repertoires were each analyzed separately, with the exception of combined analyses, where CD4+ and CD8+ sequences were merged in silico. Clonal expansion was defined as at least a 2-fold frequency increase after treatment relative to C1D1, with a pseudocount of 0.5 for undetected baseline clones. Clones with 0 or 1 copy at C1D1 were defined as singleton clones, while clones with 2 or more copies were defined as non-singleton clones. By matching protein sequences in sorted samples from the same patient, clones expanded in unsorted samples were annotated as CD4+, CD8+ or unknown. Wilcoxon tests were applied to paired samples to test diversity changes from C1D1 to C4D1. TCRdb took this table from immuneACCESS and kept in-frame rearrangements with V and J called. Such tables lack part of the clones; where checked against another copy, unresolved V genes explain under half of the gap, and the rest is unexplained. The V and J calls and clone size are taken from that table; D and trimming were inferred from the DNA. The sample profile shows approximately 20,000 clones; approximately 82% of them were found once. The ten largest clones represent about 2.4% of the sample.

The time point label, as the study defines it: cycle 4 day 1 (C4D1), after about 6 weeks of nivolumab. Relapse after autologous stem cell transplantation had occurred in all trial patients, and cohorts A, B and C were distinguished by prior brentuximab vedotin exposure. Using a Miltenyi CD4+ T cell isolation kit, CD4+ T cells were purified from thawed PBMCs through magnetic negative selection. A total of 50 to 70 patients with relapsed/refractory classical Hodgkin lymphoma made up the trial cohort, and each patient's best overall response was complete response, partial response or progressive disease. Single-agent nivolumab was administered to trial patients in the multi-cohort phase II CheckMate 205 trial. An independent review committee assessed best overall response by applying the 2007 International Working Group response criteria. Trial PBMCs were obtained immediately prior to nivolumab initiation (C1D1) and on therapy at cycle 2 day 1 and cycle 4 day 1. After peripheral blood was drawn into 8 mL Vacutainer Cell Preparation Tubes, PBMCs were isolated by centrifugation and then cryopreserved. Purified CD4+ and CD8+ fractions were prepared only for cases in which an additional PBMC sample was available. Magnetically labelled cells were removed on LS columns in a quadroMACS separator, and the flow-through was retained as the purified fraction.

This material consisted of CD4+ T cells from blood, taken before the fourth cycle of nivolumab. This TCR came from a human donor with classical Hodgkin lymphoma.

In nucleotide form, the sequence is TGTGCCAGCAGTTTTCGTCATGCTAGGCTCTCCTACAATGAGCAGTTCTTC. It translates as CASSFRHARLSYNEQFF. This receptor chain uses TRBV27 and TRBJ2-1; too little of a D gene remains to name it. Inclusive of the bounding cysteine and phenylalanine, the CDR3 is 17 residues long. The DNA shown is the 51-base CDR3, in frame from base 1. The germline V gene (reference sequence) specifies MNHEY as CDR1 and SMNVEV as CDR2. The junction shows trimming of 3 bases on V and 0 bases on J, plus 15 bases between the germline ends.